Below are 32 T cell receptor beta chains sequenced from a single sample in a study of regulatory T cells in long-lasting Graves disease. Time point of the sample: persistent/refractory GD, antithyroid drugs over 5 years with positive TRAb. There was RNA extracted from PBMCs, and the TCR library was made from it. Through Arm-PCR of CDR3 regions and iRepertoire HTBI primers, TCR beta libraries were built. TCRdb re-derived calls from the multiplex PCR reads in MiXCR, one entry per CDR3 protein. The sample holds roughly 300,000 distinct CDR3 sequences, roughly a fifth seen once. Sequences were derived from peripheral blood mononuclear cells (PBMCs), sampled when the disease was refractory, from a patient treated with antithyroid drugs. The receptors derive from a female donor with Graves disease.

J is TRBJ2-7 and V is TRBV19; D is uncertain. Trimming pared 4 bases from V and 3 bases from J, leaving 16 bases between. Germline V gene lookup returns CDR1 LNHDA and CDR2 SQIVND (reference sequence). The CDR3 loop spans 15 amino acids. The CDR3, as DNA: TGTGCCAGTAGTACGGCCGCCAGGAACCTCTACGAGCAGTACTTC. Translated: CASSTAARNLYEQYF.

This clonotype was found many times. CDR3 sequence: CASSFSTGLENSPLHF. DNA of the CDR3: TGTGCCAGCAGTTTCTCGACAGGGTTAGAGAATTCACCCCTCCACTTT. The gene calls are TRBV28 and TRBJ1-6, with 7 positions matching TRBD1. The germline V gene encodes CDR1 MDHEN and CDR2 SYDVKM. V lost 3 bases and J lost 7; bases outside the gene matches: 9. CDR3 length: 16 amino acids.

This clonotype has ten or more counts. The rearrangement uses TRBV2 and TRBJ2-5; TRBD2 matches 13 bases. J was trimmed by 4 bases and V by 1 base; bases with no gene match: 3. The CDR3 totals 16 residues. The germline CDR1 and CDR2 sequences are SNHLY and FYNNEI. The CDR3 spells CASSEGTSGSAETQYF. CDR3 DNA sequence: TGTGCCAGCAGTGAAGGGACTAGCGGGAGTGCAGAGACCCAGTACTTC.

The chain joins TRBV14 to TRBJ1-1, with 8 bases that match TRBD1. The CDR3 loop spans 14 amino acids. Germline V gives CDR1 SGHDN, CDR2 FVKESK. J was trimmed by 11 bases and V by 0 bases; bases with no gene match: 8. The chain's CDR3 is CASSQETGALVAFF. CDR3 sequence (DNA): TGTGCCAGCAGCCAAGAGACAGGGGCCCTAGTGGCTTTCTTT.

The gene calls are TRBV7-9 and TRBJ1-1; D remains ambiguous. V was pared by 2 bases and J by 4 bases, with 14 bases between. Germline V gives CDR1 SEHNR, CDR2 FQNEAQ (reference sequence). This CDR3 spans 15 amino acids. CDR3 region: CASSLMGERTTEAFF. DNA for the CDR3: TGTGCCAGCAGCTTAATGGGCGAGAGGACCACTGAAGCTTTCTTT.

The V gene is TRBV14, the J gene TRBJ2-1, with no clear D. In germline, CDR1 is SGHDN, CDR2 FVKESK. Trimming removed 1 base at V and 3 bases at J, with 10 bases between. The CDR3 consists of 15 residues. The CDR3 DNA follows: TGTGCCAGCAGCCAAGCTATTCTAAACTACAATGAGCAGTTCTTC. Its translation: CASSQAILNYNEQFF.

The V and J genes are TRBV27 and TRBJ1-3, with a tentative D call TRBD1 (5 bases). Trimming took off 5 bases at V and 7 bases at J, with 15 bases between the two ends. Looked up from germline, CDR1 is MNHEY and CDR2 is SMNVEV (reference sequence). The CDR3 covers 14 residues. CDR3 coding DNA: TGTGCCAGCAGTATTGACGGGGGGTCCAACACCATATATTTT. The encoded protein is CASSIDGGSNTIYF.

The sample holds a few counts of this clonotype. This clone may be a read error of a much larger clone one base away. The CDR3: CASSLYSYEQYF. CDR3 DNA: TGTGCCAGCAGCTTATACAGCTACGAGCAGTACTTC. The chain joins TRBV5-5 to TRBJ2-7; D ambiguous. Deletions cut 2 bases from V and 3 bases from J, with 6 bases between. CDR1 is SGHKS, CDR2 YYEKEE, per germline (reference sequence). This CDR3 contains 12 residues.

In this sample, this clonotype turned up many times. The V and J genes are TRBV6-2 or TRBV6-3 and TRBJ2-7, with D tentatively TRBD2 (5 bases). Deletions cut 2 bases from V and 1 base from J, with 6 bases between. The germline V gene has CDR1 MNHEY and CDR2 SVGEGT. This CDR3 contains 13 residues. The CDR3, as DNA: TGTGCCAGCAGTTACCCGGGATCCTACGAGCAGTACTTC. This sequence encodes CASSYPGSYEQYF.

The rearrangement joins TRBV7-2 to TRBJ2-5, with 8 bases aligning to TRBD1. Germline V lookup: CDR1 SGHTA, CDR2 FQGNSA. The V gene end was trimmed by 2 bases and the J gene end by 2 bases; junction bases not matched to a gene: 10. There are 17 residues in the CDR3. For the CDR3, the DNA is TGTGCCAGCAGCTTACCAGGTGGGACAGGCCTACAAGAGACCCAGTACTTC. As protein: CASSLPGGTGLQETQYF.

This clonotype was observed at least ten times. The chain has TRBV20-1 and TRBJ2-5; TRBD2 aligns across 8 bases. CDR1 is DFQATT, CDR2 SNEGSKA, per germline (reference sequence). With 1 base clipped from V and 2 bases from J, the junction kept 6 bases outside the gene matches. The CDR3 is made up of 15 amino acids. This CDR3 reads CSARVLAEPQETQYF. The DNA of the CDR3 is TGCAGTGCTAGAGTACTAGCGGAGCCACAAGAGACCCAGTACTTC.

This chain connects TRBV30 to TRBJ1-6, with a weak D call TRBD1 (5 bases). The CDR3 length is 15 residues. Per germline, CDR1 GTSNPN and CDR2 SVGIG (reference sequence). Trimming pared 0 bases from V and 3 bases from J, leaving 9 bases between. The CDR3 coding sequence is TGTGCCTGGAGTGTAGAGGGGCTCTATAATTCACCCCTCCACTTT. This sequence encodes CAWSVEGLYNSPLHF.

This clonotype has ten or more counts. This rearrangement joins TRBV6-1 to TRBJ1-1; D is unresolved. Trimming took 7 bases from V and 1 from J, leaving 10 bases between them. The CDR3 extends over 13 amino acids. Per the germline V gene, CDR1 is MNHNS and CDR2 is SASEGT. CDR3 sequence reads: CASTRTRNTEAFF. CDR3 bases: TGTGCCAGCACCCGAACAAGGAACACTGAAGCTTTCTTT.

This clonotype was found a few times. This rearrangement joins TRBV19 to TRBJ1-5; the match to TRBD1 covers 7 bases. CDR3 size: 16 residues. V lost 3 bases and J lost 0; bases outside the gene matches: 5. Germline lookup yields CDR1 LNHDA and CDR2 SQIVND (reference sequence). The CDR3 loop is CASSILTGYSNQPQHF. The CDR3 bases are TGTGCCAGTAGTATCCTGACAGGGTATAGCAATCAGCCCCAGCATTTT.

This clonotype has just a few counts. The gene calls are TRBV4-3 and TRBJ2-7, with a tentative D call TRBD1 (6 bases). The germline V gene encodes CDR1 LGHNA and CDR2 YSLEER. Trimming left V 3 bases short and J 4 bases short, with 19 bases between. The CDR3 sequence is 16 residues long. In DNA form, the CDR3 reads TGCGCCAGCAGCCAGGGTTTCGGACAGATCGGTTACGAGCAGTACTTC. Translating gives CASSQGFGQIGYEQYF.

This clonotype was counted only a few times. One junction end does not reproduce the germline sequence, and a read error may be involved. The J gene is TRBJ1-4, the V gene TRBV5-5; D ambiguous. The germline gives CDR1 SGHKS, CDR2 YYEKEE (reference sequence). The CDR3 runs to 11 residues. The CDR3 region is CASSLDSLLVF. The CDR3 nucleotides are TGTGCCAGCAGCTTGGACAGTCTTCTGGTTTTT.

This clonotype was counted between two and nine times. The chain uses TRBV28 and TRBJ2-1, with D possibly TRBD2 on 6 matching bases. This CDR3 contains 16 residues. Between the trimmed V and J ends, which lost 3 bases and 4 bases, there was a span of 16 bases. Germline assignment: CDR1 MDHEN and CDR2 SYDVKM. CDR3 DNA: TGTGCCAGCAGTTTTGGGCTAGCGCCCAGTTACAATGAGCAGTTCTTC. As protein: CASSFGLAPSYNEQFF.

This clonotype appeared once. DNA for the CDR3: TGTGCCAGCAGCTTAGCGGTATACGCCGATAACAATTCACCCCTCCACTTT. As protein: CASSLAVYADNNSPLHF. V usage is TRBV7-2 and J usage is TRBJ1-6; D unclear. CDR1 and CDR2 (germline): SGHTA, FQGNSA. The V gene lost 0 bases and the J gene lost 7 bases, with 16 bases spanning the gap. The CDR3 contains 17 residues.

The V gene is TRBV6-2 or TRBV6-3, the J gene TRBJ2-1; 10 bases match TRBD1. V lost 6 bases, J lost 1 base, and 6 bases stayed unmatched. The germline V gene has CDR1 MNHEY and CDR2 SVGEGT. The CDR3 sequence is 16 residues long. The CDR3, as DNA: TGTGCCAGCAGCAGGGACAGGGGACGGTCCTACAATGAGCAGTTCTTC. Encoded protein: CASSRDRGRSYNEQFF.

This clonotype has at least ten counts. The chain has TRBV20-1 and TRBJ1-1; D remains unclear. The CDR3 is 14 amino acids. Looked up from germline, CDR1 is DFQATT and CDR2 is SNEGSKA (reference sequence). Trimming took 0 bases from V and 6 from J, leaving 14 bases between them. The CDR3 sequence is CSARDRVGGPEAFF. CDR3 bases: TGCAGTGCTAGAGATCGTGTAGGTGGACCTGAAGCTTTCTTT.

This clonotype has just a few counts. The gene calls are TRBV30 and TRBJ2-7; 8 bases are shared with TRBD1. Germline CDR1 is GTSNPN and CDR2 is SVGIG (reference sequence). The CDR3 spans 13 residues. Losses at the gene ends were 4 bases for V and 2 bases for J; bases not matched to a gene: 4. The CDR3 loop is CAWIGQGTYEQYF. The CDR3 DNA sequence: TGTGCCTGGATAGGACAGGGAACCTACGAGCAGTACTTC. Filled out from reference TRBV30 and TRBJ2-7, the complete variable domain reads SQTIHQWPATLVQPVGSPLSLECTVEGTSNPNLYWYRQAAGRGLQLLFYSVGIGQISSEVPQNLSASRPQDRQFILSSKKLLLSDSGFYLCAWIGQGTYEQYFGPGTRLTVT.

The rearrangement links TRBV7-9 to TRBJ1-3; D not certain. The V end was cut by 5 bases, the J end by 1 base, with 9 bases between. Germline loops: CDR1 SEHNR, CDR2 FQNEAQ (reference sequence). The CDR3 is 14 amino acids. The CDR3 spells CASSRGKSGNTIYF. As DNA, the CDR3 is TGTGCCAGCAGCCGGGGAAAGTCTGGAAACACCATATATTTT.

This clonotype was seen only a few times. This rearrangement joins TRBV27 to TRBJ2-7; D may be TRBD1 or TRBD2 (5 bases each). CDR3 length: 14 amino acids. CDR1 and CDR2 (germline): MNHEY, SMNVEV (reference sequence). V lost 5 bases to trimming and J lost 0 bases, with 11 bases between them. The CDR3 protein is CASSGDVHSYEQYF. In DNA form, the CDR3 reads TGTGCCAGCAGTGGGGACGTACACTCCTACGAGCAGTACTTC.

This sequence joins TRBV4-2 and TRBJ2-7; D ambiguous. Trimming removed 1 base from V and 4 bases from J, with 8 bases in between. Germline values: CDR1 LGHNA, CDR2 YNFKEQ. There are 13 residues in the CDR3. The CDR3, as DNA: TGTGCCAGCAGCCAAGTCATTTCGTACGAGCAGTACTTC. Protein: CASSQVISYEQYF.

The rearrangement joins TRBV3-1 to TRBJ2-6, with a tentative D call TRBD1 (5 bases). The ends were cut back, 8 bases at V and 0 bases at J, with 11 bases in the middle. CDR1 and CDR2 (germline): LGHDT, YNNKEL (reference sequence). The CDR3 loop spans 15 amino acids. The CDR3 bases are TGTGCCAGCGGAGACAGTTCCTCTGGGGCCAACGTCCTGACTTTC. Residues: CASGDSSSGANVLTF.

On this clonotype: One base away lies a much larger clone, so this may be a sequencing read error. The conserved final phenylalanine or tryptophan is absent from the CDR3, which likely points to a read error. V gene TRBV2 combines with J gene TRBJ2-7, with TRBD1 matching over 9 bases. The CDR3 loop spans 14 amino acids. Germline V CDR1 and CDR2: SNHLY, FYNNEI. Trimming at V came to 6 bases and at J to 1 base, leaving 4 bases not matched to a gene. The CDR3 nucleotides are TGTGCCAGCAGGGCCGGGACAGGGTCCTACGAGCAGTACCTC. This translates into CASRAGTGSYEQYL.

The chain uses TRBV4-2 and TRBJ2-7; 9 bases line up with TRBD2. Germline lookup yields CDR1 LGHNA and CDR2 YNFKEQ. This CDR3 comprises 16 residues. V gave up 1 base and J gave up 6 bases; unmatched junction bases: 10. Here the CDR3 DNA reads TGTGCCAGCAGCCAAGCTTGGGGTAGCGGGAGTTCCGAGCAGTACTTC. Amino acid sequence: CASSQAWGSGSSEQYF.

Concerning this clonotype itself: This may stem from a read error, because a much larger clone lies one nucleotide away. The chain carries TRBV6-2 or TRBV6-3 and TRBJ1-1; 7 nucleotides match TRBD1. Germline V gives CDR1 MNHEY, CDR2 SVGEGT. V lost 5 bases, J lost 6 bases, and 15 bases stayed unmatched. There are 16 residues in the CDR3. The CDR3 loop reads CASSLRTGQASAEAFF. The CDR3 DNA reads TGTGCCAGCAGTCTCCGAACAGGACAGGCTTCCGCTGAAGCTTTCTTT.

The V call is TRBV18, the J call TRBJ2-5; 10 nucleotides line up with TRBD2. The germline CDR1 and CDR2 sequences are KGHSH and LQKENI. The CDR3 covers 14 residues. Losses at the gene ends were 5 bases for V and 5 bases for J; bases not matched to a gene: 5. CDR3: CASSSGLARETQYF. In DNA, the CDR3 is TGTGCCAGCTCATCGGGACTAGCGCGGGAGACCCAGTACTTC.

This clonotype was detected only a few times. V gene TRBV6-2 or TRBV6-3 combines with J gene TRBJ1-5; D unresolved. The CDR3 consists of 13 residues. Germline assignment: CDR1 MNHEY and CDR2 SVGEGT. Trimming cost V 3 bases and J 4 bases, with 7 bases left between them. As DNA, the CDR3 is TGTGCCAGCAGTTATATTGGGAATCAGCCCCAGCATTTT. Translated, it gives CASSYIGNQPQHF.

This clonotype was detected a few times. V and J are TRBV6-1 and TRBJ2-7; perhaps TRBD1 as D (5 bases). The germline V gene encodes CDR1 MNHNS and CDR2 SASEGT. CDR3 length: 15 amino acids. Between the trimmed V and J ends, which lost 6 bases and 2 bases, there was a span of 17 bases. The CDR3 spells CASSPGHPPTYEQYF. The CDR3 nucleotides read TGTGCCAGCAGCCCCGGACATCCCCCTACCTACGAGCAGTACTTC.

V and J are TRBV6-1 and TRBJ2-2; weak D call: TRBD1 (5 bases). Germline CDR1 and CDR2: MNHNS and SASEGT. The CDR3 has 14 amino acids. Trimming left V 6 bases short and J 6 bases short, with 14 bases between. CDR3 bases: TGTGCCAGCAGAGAGCCGACAGCGTCCGGGGAGCTGTTTTTT. This encodes CASREPTASGELFF.